The clone carrying this TCR beta chain is categorized as medium-sized. Its target is unknown. This sample is part of a study of early T cells in non-severe SARS-CoV-2 infection. On the study more broadly: Whole-blood bulk RNA, unsorted, was sequenced, and chains were unpaired.

There are 16 residues in the CDR3. CDR1 SNHLY and CDR2 FYNNEI come from the germline V gene. V was pared by 6 bases and J by 0 bases, with 14 bases between. Unique molecular identifier tags were affixed to discrete cDNA molecules. In TCRdb, the 5' RACE reads were re-called with MiXCR into one record per CDR3 protein. The data hold approximately 45,000 distinct CDR3 sequences, with over 6% observed a single time. Overall study results and limits: Using VDJdb, the matching emphasized anti-spike CD8 responses while missing private and CD4 specificities.

The chain combines TRBV2 with TRBJ2-2; possibly TRBD1 or TRBD2 for D (5 bases each). The source of this sequence is an adult who was a healthcare worker with PCR-confirmed SARS-CoV-2 infection or an uninfected control (not recorded which). Sequenced material: whole blood. The DNA of the CDR3 is TGTGCCAGCAGGAGAGGGACGGACCCGAACACCGGGGAGCTGTTTTTT. This codes for CASRRGTDPNTGELFF.